This T cell receptor (beta chain) was sequenced in a study of blood T cell repertoires in COVID-19. In the study overall: The origin of the acute and convalescent COVID-19 samples was the United States, Italy and Spain. The analysed material was cDNA or gDNA that came from T cells, B-cell-depleted T cells, or PBMCs.

V dropped 5 bases and J dropped 2; count of bases not matched to a gene: 4. This CDR3 is 15 amino acids long. The V gene's germline CDR1 is MDHEN and CDR2 SYDVKM. Per the study methods: Estimates of nucleated cell counts were drawn from the amplification of reference gene primers. Some clones are missing from TCRdb's copy, which holds only in-frame ones; the method was immunoSEQ multiplex PCR. V, J and clone size derive from that table, while D and trimming were established from the DNA sequence. This table holds some 110,000 clones, more than 85% found once. While infection was still active, Seattle patients were enrolled and then followed longitudinally.

This TCR derives from a man aged 50-60 years with COVID-19, enrolled during active disease. The genes are TRBV28 and TRBJ2-7, with TRBD2 matching over 12 bases. The specimen sequenced was peripheral blood. The CDR3 region is CASSTSSGRAYEQYF. CDR3 bases: TGTGCCAGCAGTACCTCTAGCGGGAGGGCCTACGAGCAGTACTTC.